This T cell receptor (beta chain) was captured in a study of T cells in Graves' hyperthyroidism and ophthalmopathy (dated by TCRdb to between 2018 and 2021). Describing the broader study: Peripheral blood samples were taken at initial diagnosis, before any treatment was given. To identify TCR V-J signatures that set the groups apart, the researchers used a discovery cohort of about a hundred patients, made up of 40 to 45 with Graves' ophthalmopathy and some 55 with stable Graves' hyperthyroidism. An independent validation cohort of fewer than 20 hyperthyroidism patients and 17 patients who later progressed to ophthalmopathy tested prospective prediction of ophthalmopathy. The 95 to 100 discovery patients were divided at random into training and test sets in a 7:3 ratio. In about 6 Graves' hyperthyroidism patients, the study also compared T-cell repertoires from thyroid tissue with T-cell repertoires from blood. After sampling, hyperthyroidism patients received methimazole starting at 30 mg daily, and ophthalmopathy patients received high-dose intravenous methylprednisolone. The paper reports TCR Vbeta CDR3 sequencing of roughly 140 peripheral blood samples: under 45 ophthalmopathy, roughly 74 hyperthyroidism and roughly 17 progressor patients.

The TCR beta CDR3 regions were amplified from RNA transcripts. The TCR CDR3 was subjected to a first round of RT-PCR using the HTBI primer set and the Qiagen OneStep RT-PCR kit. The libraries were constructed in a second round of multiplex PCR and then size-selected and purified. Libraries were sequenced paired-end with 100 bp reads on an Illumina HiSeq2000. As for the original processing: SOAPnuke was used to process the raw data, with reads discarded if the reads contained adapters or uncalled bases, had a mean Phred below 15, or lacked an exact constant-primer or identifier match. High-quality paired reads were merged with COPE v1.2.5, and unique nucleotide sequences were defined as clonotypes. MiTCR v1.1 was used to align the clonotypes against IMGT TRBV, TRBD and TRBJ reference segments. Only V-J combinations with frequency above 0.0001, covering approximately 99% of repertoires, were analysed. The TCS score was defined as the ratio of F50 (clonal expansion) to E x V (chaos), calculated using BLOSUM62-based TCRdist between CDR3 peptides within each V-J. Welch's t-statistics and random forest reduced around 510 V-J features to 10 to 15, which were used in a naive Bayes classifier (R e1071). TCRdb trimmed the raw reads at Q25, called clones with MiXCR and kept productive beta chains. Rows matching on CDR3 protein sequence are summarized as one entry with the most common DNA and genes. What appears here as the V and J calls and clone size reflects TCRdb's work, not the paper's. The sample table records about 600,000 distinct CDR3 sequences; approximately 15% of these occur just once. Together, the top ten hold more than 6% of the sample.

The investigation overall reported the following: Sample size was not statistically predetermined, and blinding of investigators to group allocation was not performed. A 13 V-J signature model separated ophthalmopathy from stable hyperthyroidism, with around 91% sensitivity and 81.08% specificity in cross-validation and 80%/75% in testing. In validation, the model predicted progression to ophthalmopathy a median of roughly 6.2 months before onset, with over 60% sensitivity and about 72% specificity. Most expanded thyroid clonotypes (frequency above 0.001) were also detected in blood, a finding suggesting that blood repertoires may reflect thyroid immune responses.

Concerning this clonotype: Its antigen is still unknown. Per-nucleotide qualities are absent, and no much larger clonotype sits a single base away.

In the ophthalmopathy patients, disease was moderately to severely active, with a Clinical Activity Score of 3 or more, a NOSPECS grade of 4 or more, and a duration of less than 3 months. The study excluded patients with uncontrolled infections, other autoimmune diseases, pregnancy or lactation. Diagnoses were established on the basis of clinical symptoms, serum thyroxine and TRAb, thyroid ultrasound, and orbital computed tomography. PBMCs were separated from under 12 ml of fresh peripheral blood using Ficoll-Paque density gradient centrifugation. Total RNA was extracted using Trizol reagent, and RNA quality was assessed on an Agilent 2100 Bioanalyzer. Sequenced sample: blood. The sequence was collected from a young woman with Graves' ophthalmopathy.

Here the CDR3 is given as CASTMAVWGTNEKLFF. The bases read TGTGCCAGCACTATGGCGGTCTGGGGTACAAATGAAAAACTGTTTTTT. The sequence is built from TRBV6-1 and TRBJ1-4; no confident D gene assignment can be made. The CDR3 measures 16 amino acids from cysteine to phenylalanine. CDR3 DNA only is kept here, 48 bases in frame from base 1. Taken from the germline V gene, the CDR1 and CDR2 loops are MNHNS and SASEGT. V gives up 7 bases and J gives up 5 bases, and the segment between their germline ends measures 20 bases.